This T cell receptor beta chain was retrieved from a study of cytomegalovirus exposure and HLA in healthy donors. Study background: In an early release, HLA-typed donors contributed 90 million or so unique TCR sequences. Regarding the study as a whole: Later on, an analysis found that several of the most significant clusters appeared to be linked to common viral pathogens, which included parvovirus B19.

Primers included in the PCR were 60 Vbeta and 13 Jbeta primers. Generated by immunoSEQ multiplex PCR, the TCRdb table keeps only in-frame clones and is missing some. The table includes about 150,000 clones, around 59% detected once. On this clone: What it recognizes is unknown.

Germline V gene data show CDR1 as SNHLY and CDR2 as FYNNEI. V gave up 8 bases and J gave up 0 bases, with 13 bases separating them. This CDR3 is 15 amino acids long. Regarding donors, all were healthy bone marrow donors. The receptor was isolated from a male donor in good health and CMV-seronegative. Sequenced input: PBMCs. This sequence joins TRBV2 and TRBJ2-2, with D tentatively TRBD1 (7 bases). The CDR3 nucleotides are TGTGCCAGCGGGGGGACAGCCGCGAACACCGGGGAGCTGTTTTTT. Translation gives CASGGTAANTGELFF.